This entry lists 21 T cell receptor beta chains sequenced from one sample in a study of T cells in Graves' hyperthyroidism and ophthalmopathy. The investigators amplified TCR beta CDR3 regions from RNA transcripts. The TCR CDR3 was amplified in a first-round RT-PCR using the HTBI primer set. TCRdb reprocessed the multiplex PCR reads with MiXCR, giving one entry per CDR3 protein. The repertoire has 400,000 or so distinct CDR3 sequences, approximately 14% of them found once; the top ten carry roughly a fifth. The sample was blood. These receptors were taken from a woman aged 30 to 39 with Graves' ophthalmopathy.

This clonotype was seen many times. The chain joins TRBV7-2 to TRBJ2-7; a weak D match, TRBD1 (5 bases). The CDR3 sequence is 15 residues long. Germline V gene sequence: CDR1 SGHTA, CDR2 FQGNSA. V lost 6 bases to trimming and J lost 1 base, with 16 bases between them. CDR3: CASRRTGQGSYEQYF. CDR3 sequence (DNA): TGTGCCAGCAGAAGAACCGGCCAGGGATCCTACGAGCAGTACTTC.

This clonotype showed up many times. The chain is built from TRBV20-1 and TRBJ1-2, with 7 bases identical to TRBD1. Germline CDR1 DFQATT, CDR2 SNEGSKA (reference sequence). The CDR3 runs to 14 residues. V lost 4 bases and J lost 1; bases outside the gene matches: 6. The CDR3 DNA reads TGCAGTGCTACTCAGACAGGGCGTAACTATGGCTACACCTTC. It encodes CSATQTGRNYGYTF.

This clonotype appeared a few times. The V call is TRBV6-1, the J call TRBJ2-5; 9 positions match TRBD2. This CDR3 is built from 16 residues. The germline V gene encodes CDR1 MNHNS and CDR2 SASEGT. V lost 3 bases to trimming and J lost 4 bases; unmatched junction nucleotides: 9. The CDR3, as DNA: TGTGCCAGCAGTGACTGGGCGGGGGGGCCGGGAGAGACCCAGTACTTC. It codes for CASSDWAGGPGETQYF.

CDR3 in DNA: TGTGCCAGCAGCGTCGGGGGTAGGAGCTCCTACGAGCAGTACTTC. Residues: CASSVGGRSSYEQYF. J is TRBJ2-7 and V is TRBV9; tentatively, D is TRBD2 (6 bases). Looked up from germline, CDR1 is SGDLS and CDR2 is YYNGEE. There are 15 residues in the CDR3. Trimming removed 2 bases from V and 0 bases from J, with 12 bases in between.

The chain links TRBV18 to TRBJ1-1; D is possibly TRBD1 (5 bases). The CDR3 is 15 residues long. CDR1 KGHSH and CDR2 LQKENI come from the germline V gene. Deletions cut 2 bases from V and 0 bases from J, with 10 bases between. The DNA for the CDR3 is TGTGCCAGCTCACCATCCCCACAGGTGAACACTGAAGCTTTCTTT. Residues: CASSPSPQVNTEAFF.

The V and J genes are TRBV24-1 and TRBJ2-2, with 8 bases fitting TRBD1. This CDR3 has 16 residues. The J segment lost 7 bases and the V segment lost 4 bases, leaving 10 bases of the junction unmatched. Germline values: CDR1 KGHDR, CDR2 SFDVKD. CDR3 in amino acids: CATSDPQGDSNGELFF. The CDR3 DNA follows: TGTGCCACCAGTGACCCACAGGGGGACTCTAACGGGGAGCTGTTTTTT.

Ten or more counts support this clonotype. V is TRBV11-2 and J is TRBJ1-5; D gene unclear. From germline, CDR1 is SGHAT and CDR2 FQNNGV. The V end lost 0 bases, the J end lost 9 bases, and 9 bases lay between the germline ends. CDR3 size: 13 residues. CDR3 residues: CASSLEPAGPQHF. DNA of the CDR3: TGTGCCAGCAGCTTAGAACCCGCGGGGCCCCAGCATTTT.

Ten or more counts support this clonotype. The rearrangement links TRBV27 to TRBJ2-5; D not resolved. CDR3 length equals 15 residues. CDR1 MNHEY and CDR2 SMNVEV come from the germline V gene (reference sequence). V lost 0 bases and J lost 5, with 13 bases in between. The CDR3 region has the DNA TGTGCCAGCAGTTTATCAGGGATGGGGTTTGAGACCCAGTACTTC. Translating gives CASSLSGMGFETQYF.

This clonotype has at least ten counts. The chain uses TRBV20-1 and TRBJ1-5; a possible D gene is TRBD1 (6 bases). The CDR3 covers 17 residues. CDR1 and CDR2 from the germline V gene are DFQATT and SNEGSKA (reference sequence). V was clipped by 3 bases and J by 7 bases, with 25 bases between them. The CDR3 protein is CSARPGGTNGIWQPQHF. Here the CDR3 DNA reads TGCAGTGCTAGGCCCGGGGGGACAAACGGGATCTGGCAGCCCCAGCATTTT.

Points on this clonotype: This may be a read error, as it is one base from a much larger clone. Because it lacks the conserved phenylalanine or tryptophan at the end, this CDR3 is likely a read error. The V and J genes are TRBV28 and TRBJ2-1, with TRBD1 as a possible D gene (7 bases). Trimming pared 8 bases from V and 7 bases from J, leaving 18 bases between. Per the germline V gene, CDR1 is MDHEN and CDR2 is SYDVKM. The CDR3 has 14 residues. The CDR3 loop reads CASRRAGGSNEQFS. The CDR3 nucleotides read TGTGCCAGCCGGAGGGCAGGGGGGAGTAATGAGCAGTTCTCC.

This clonotype occurred many times. Here the CDR3 DNA reads TGTGCCTGGAGAGGGACAGGTGGGAGCATTCAGTACTTC. Translated, it gives CAWRGTGGSIQYF. This chain uses TRBV30 with TRBJ2-4; 8 bases are shared with TRBD1. The CDR3 extends over 13 amino acids. V dropped 3 bases and J dropped 9; count of bases not matched to a gene: 7. Germline V gives CDR1 GTSNPN, CDR2 SVGIG (reference sequence).

This clonotype showed up many times. V is TRBV19 and J is TRBJ1-1; possibly TRBD1 for D (6 bases). The CDR3 covers 18 residues. V shed 3 bases and J shed 0 bases, with 20 bases lying between them. Looked up from germline, CDR1 is LNHDA and CDR2 is SQIVND (reference sequence). CDR3 sequence: CASSIRSRGRSMNTEAFF. The CDR3 region has the DNA TGTGCCAGTAGTATTCGTTCCAGGGGAAGAAGTATGAACACTGAAGCTTTCTTT.

This clonotype was detected many times. The V gene is TRBV2, the J gene TRBJ2-5, with 9 bases aligning to TRBD1. CDR1 and CDR2 from the germline V gene are SNHLY and FYNNEI. The V and J ends lost 5 bases and 4 bases, in that order; junction bases with no gene match: 8. The CDR3 runs to 15 residues. The CDR3 loop reads CASSLGTGFRETQYF. CDR3 DNA: TGTGCCAGCAGTTTGGGGACAGGGTTCCGAGAGACCCAGTACTTC.

This clonotype was counted ten times or more. The chain is built from TRBV5-1 and TRBJ1-5, with 9 nucleotides matching TRBD1. The ends lost 1 base at V and 5 bases at J; junction bases unmatched: 4. The germline CDR1 and CDR2 sequences are SGHRS and YFSETQ. This CDR3 has 15 amino acids. In DNA form, the CDR3 reads TGCGCCAGCAGCTTGATTACAGGGGGCTATCAGCCCCAGCATTTT. It encodes CASSLITGGYQPQHF.

The table lists this clonotype with a count of one. With a much larger clone just one base away, this may be a read error. This chain connects TRBV6-2 or TRBV6-3 to TRBJ2-1, with 8 bases aligning to TRBD2. Looked up from germline, CDR1 is MNHEY and CDR2 is SVGEGT. J was trimmed by 6 bases and V by 4 bases; bases with no gene match: 14. CDR3 length: 17 residues. In DNA, the CDR3 is TGTGCCAGCAGTTGCTACGGGGGGGGGGATTTACGCAATGAGCAGTTCTTC. It encodes CASSCYGGGDLRNEQFF.

This clonotype was detected ten times or more. The chain joins TRBV5-1 to TRBJ1-2; D ambiguous. CDR3 length equals 14 residues. V was clipped by 0 bases and J by 8 bases, with 14 bases between them. The germline gives CDR1 SGHRS, CDR2 YFSETQ. CDR3 residues: CASSLEATQSGYTF. CDR3 DNA sequence: TGCGCCAGCAGCTTGGAGGCGACCCAGAGCGGCTACACCTTC.

This clonotype was found many times. V is TRBV5-1 and J is TRBJ1-1; 7 bases align to TRBD1. Trimming removed 4 bases from V and 8 bases from J; junction bases left unmatched: 8. The length of the CDR3 is 13 residues. In germline, CDR1 is SGHRS, CDR2 YFSETQ. The CDR3 spells CASSPITGEEAFF. The CDR3 DNA reads as TGCGCCAGCAGCCCCATCACAGGGGAAGAAGCTTTCTTT.

In this sample, this clonotype turned up many times. CDR3 in amino acids: CASSVSKLDPRTDTQYF. Here the CDR3 DNA reads TGTGCCAGCAGCGTGAGCAAACTAGACCCCCGCACAGATACGCAGTATTTT. This chain links TRBV9 with TRBJ2-3; D is perhaps TRBD2 (5 bases). Germline CDR1 SGDLS, CDR2 YYNGEE. V was pared by 2 bases and J by 1 base, with 17 bases between. This CDR3 region has 17 residues.

This clonotype was seen repeatedly, ten times or more. The rearrangement joins TRBV2 to TRBJ1-5; 9 bases align to TRBD1. The J call is uncertain, as TRBJ2-3 better fits the DNA end. The CDR3 spans 14 residues. Germline CDR1 reads SNHLY; CDR2 reads FYNNEI. The CDR3 region has the DNA TGTGCCAGCAGAAACAGGGGGCTGGATCAGCCCCAGTATTTT. It yields the protein CASRNRGLDQPQYF.

This clonotype was counted at least ten times. The chain joins TRBV20-1 to TRBJ2-7; possible D gene TRBD1, 6 bases. Germline-derived CDR1 and CDR2 are DFQATT and SNEGSKA (reference sequence). The CDR3 is 12 residues long. V was shortened by 7 bases and J by 4 bases, with 14 bases between the two germline ends. The CDR3 DNA is TGCAGTGTAAAGGACAGACCATACGAGCAGTACTTC. Translated, it gives CSVKDRPYEQYF.

This chain links TRBV6-2 or TRBV6-3 with TRBJ1-1; D gene uncertain. Germline lookup yields CDR1 MNHEY and CDR2 SVGEGT. The CDR3 runs to 15 residues. V was trimmed by 0 bases and J by 5 bases, leaving 13 bases between them. The CDR3 coding sequence is TGTGCCAGCAGTTACTCCGAAGTCCTCGGGACTGAAGCTTTCTTT. It translates to CASSYSEVLGTEAFF.